This TCR beta chain stems from a study of PD-L1 blockade in urothelial cancer (TCRdb year 2017). Turning to the overall study: All patients started therapy around 2014 and received atezolizumab 1,200 mg intravenously every 3 weeks. Blood samples gave a median of about 140,000 T cells and tens of thousands of unique TCRs, with a median clonality of roughly 0.081. In the same patients, pretreatment tumors underwent whole exome sequencing and RNA sequencing in addition to TCR sequencing. Blood samples were analyzed at 3 weeks after treatment start (second dose) and at 6 weeks after treatment start. Pretreatment tumor samples, along with matched peripheral blood serially collected before and after atezolizumab treatment, were subjected to TCR sequencing. About 90% of the roughly 29 patients were identified as males with urothelial cancer of bladder origin, and a prior smoking history was reported by 18 of 29 patients. Durable clinical benefit was achieved by nine patients but not by the remaining 20. An ECOG performance status of 0 or 1 was recorded for the patients, and 0 to 3 prior chemotherapy regimens had been received by the patients. Progression-free survival longer than 6 months counted as durable clinical benefit, and TCR features were additionally tested against both progression-free and overall survival. Somatic, immune and clinical correlates of response to PD-L1 blockade with atezolizumab in urothelial cancer were the focus of an exploratory multi-omic analysis. Pretreatment blood TCR-seq was available for 30 or so patients, at least one posttreatment blood collection was obtained for 25 or so patients, and tumor TCR-seq was available for 25 or so patients. What the authors observed across the whole study: Because the sample size was small (n of about 31) and many of the analyses were exploratory, the results are meant to be hypothesis-generating. Greater expansion of tumor-associated TCR clones in peripheral blood 3 weeks after the start of treatment was observed in patients with durable benefit (n of about 20, p = 0.022). A pretreatment peripheral blood TCR clonality below the median was linked to improved progression-free and overall survival.

According to the study, the label for this sample's time point signals: pretreatment peripheral blood. A cohort of some 29 patients with locally advanced or metastatic urothelial carcinoma, treated at Memorial Sloan Kettering on a trial protocol, was included. Peripheral blood mononuclear cells were collected pretreatment and during treatment, at between 1 and 8 total time points per patient. The Qiagen DNeasy Blood extraction kit was used to purify genomic DNA from total PBMCs and tumor samples. Collected pretreatment and during treatment, PBMCs were isolated and stored as previously described. To estimate absolute template abundance from read counts, synthetic TCR analog templates were spiked into each PCR. Using the immunoSEQ assay, TCRbeta CDR3 regions were amplified from genomic DNA with bias-controlled V and J gene primers. Rearranged TCRbeta segments were sequenced at approximately 20X coverage. From the authors' description of their analysis: Sequencing errors were corrected by clustering, and CDR3s were annotated against IMGT so that V, D and J genes could be assigned. Out-of-frame and stop-codon sequences were excluded, and only productive TCRbeta rearrangements were used in downstream analyses. To compute clonality, Shannon entropy was normalized by the log of the number of unique productive sequences and then subtracted from one. Clones differing between time points or between blood and tumor were identified by Fisher's exact test with Benjamini-Hochberg correction at adjusted p below 0.01. What TCRdb holds here is the immuneACCESS table cut down to in-frame rearrangements. Part of the clones is not present; checked against another copy, under half of the missing clones reflect an unresolved V gene, and the others are unexplained. That table supplies the V and J calls and clone size; D and trimming were determined from the DNA. The sample table records 85,000 to 95,000 clones; 89% of these occur just once. The ten largest clones add up to 0.85% to 1% of the sample.

To note about this clone: Its antigen has not been determined. Within one base of it there is no much larger clone, and no base qualities were kept.

Inclusive of the bounding cysteine and phenylalanine, the CDR3 is 15 residues long. The read is trimmed to its CDR3 DNA, 45 bases read in frame from base 1. The germline V gene supplies CDR1 MNHNS and CDR2 SASEGT. The junction shows trimming of 10 bases on V and 1 base on J, and the gene matches do not reach 10 bases of it. The TCR was taken from a woman aged 80 or over with urothelial cancer. This chain is built from TRBV6-1 and TRBJ2-7, and TRBD1 aligns with 10 junction nucleotides. The material was PBMCs, obtained around atezolizumab (anti-PD-L1) treatment. DNA sequence: TGTGCCACCGGGACAGGGGCTGCTGGTTCCTACGAGCAGTACTTC. This gives the protein CATGTGAAGSYEQYF.